This TCR beta chain was identified in a study of T cells after yellow fever vaccination. Study-level results: A large majority of primary-vaccination clones showed up again after the booster (approximately 96% CD4, roughly 88% CD8). Overall, a small share of clonotypes was seen in both CD4 and CD8 compartments. Contamination by abundant bulk-population clonotypes could be present in FACS-sorted repertoires.

Synthesis of TCR cDNA relied on 5'RACE template switching, which attached a universal primer site and UMIs. TCRdb processed the 5' RACE reads anew with MiXCR; each CDR3 protein has one entry. Counted here are around 610,000 distinct CDR3 sequences, approximately 12% occurring once; the ten biggest clones make up roughly an eighth. A few counts support this clonotype. Its target is not known. The sequence was collected from a man younger than 45 who received the YFV17D yellow fever vaccine. Here the sequenced sample was PBMCs, taken on the day of the yellow fever booster vaccination.

The CDR3 loop is CASSQDSGSHNEQFF. The CDR3 DNA sequence: TGTGCCAGCAGCCAAGACAGCGGGAGCCACAATGAGCAGTTCTTC. V and J are TRBV4-2 and TRBJ2-1; 8 bases are shared with TRBD2. With V trimmed by 0 bases and J by 5 bases, 3 bases remained unmatched. Germline CDR1 reads LGHNA; CDR2 reads YNFKEQ. The CDR3 has 15 amino acids.